A selection of T cell receptor beta chains follows, all from one sample in a study of technical replicates of blood from a few donors. Only in-frame clones appear in the TCRdb table, and some are missing; sequencing was by immunoSEQ multiplex PCR. This sample yields tens of thousands of clones, of which 80% to 95% are seen a single time; 0.42% belongs to the top ten. The sequencing input was T cells isolated from PBMCs. The source of these receptors is a human donor in good health. CDR3s include the opening cysteine and the closing phenylalanine or tryptophan. Rows give clone size only sometimes, using once, few, many, or a class for an expanded clone.

cdr3_aa v_call clone_size
CAWSVKGAGEQYF TRBV30 -
CASSETSGDTGELFF TRBV6-4 -
CASSLALITGGGTQYF TRBV5-1 once
CSYHGNSYEQYF TRBV29-1 -
CASSLEPATYEQYF TRBV7-2 -
CASSPAGRGRFYYGYTF TRBV4-1 -
CASSPSGSGDEKLFF TRBV11-2 -
CASSLVQAGDEQFF TRBV5-1 -
CASSLGTGLGEQFF TRBV7-2 -
CSVEGLADSSTDTQYF TRBV29-1 -
CASSGIGGEVYEQYF TRBV7-8 -
CASSSHNYYEQYF TRBV7-9 once
CASSLRVASRDYEQYF TRBV7-6 -
CASRPTGTSGRALGEQYF TRBV28 -
CASSFWGGKVDTEAFF TRBV5-4 -
CASSLSLAGGTYNEQFF TRBV7-8 -
CASSQGLAVLESEQFF TRBV4-3 -
CASSLGTVYNEQFF TRBV27 -
CASSLTGYGYTF TRBV5-1 -
CASSSTGSGELFF TRBV6-1 once